Many counts were recorded for the clone carrying this T cell receptor (beta chain). This CDR3 has 13 residues. V was clipped by 5 bases and J by 5 bases, with 13 bases between them. In germline, CDR1 is SNHLY, CDR2 FYNNEI. The source of the sample is a study of T cells in Graves' hyperthyroidism and ophthalmopathy. Researchers amplified the TCR beta CDR3 regions from RNA transcripts. An initial round of RT-PCR targeting the TCR CDR3 relied on the HTBI primer set. Using its own MiXCR run on the multiplex PCR reads, TCRdb lists one record per CDR3 protein. The data hold 350,000 to 400,000 distinct CDR3 sequences, with roughly 14% observed a single time.

This clonotype was obtained from a woman aged 60 to 75 with Graves' hyperthyroidism. Material: blood. The gene calls are TRBV2 and TRBJ2-7; possible D gene TRBD2, 5 bases. The CDR3 DNA sequence: TGTGCCAGCAGTCTAAACCGGGGAAACGAGCAGTACTTC. It specifies CASSLNRGNEQYF.